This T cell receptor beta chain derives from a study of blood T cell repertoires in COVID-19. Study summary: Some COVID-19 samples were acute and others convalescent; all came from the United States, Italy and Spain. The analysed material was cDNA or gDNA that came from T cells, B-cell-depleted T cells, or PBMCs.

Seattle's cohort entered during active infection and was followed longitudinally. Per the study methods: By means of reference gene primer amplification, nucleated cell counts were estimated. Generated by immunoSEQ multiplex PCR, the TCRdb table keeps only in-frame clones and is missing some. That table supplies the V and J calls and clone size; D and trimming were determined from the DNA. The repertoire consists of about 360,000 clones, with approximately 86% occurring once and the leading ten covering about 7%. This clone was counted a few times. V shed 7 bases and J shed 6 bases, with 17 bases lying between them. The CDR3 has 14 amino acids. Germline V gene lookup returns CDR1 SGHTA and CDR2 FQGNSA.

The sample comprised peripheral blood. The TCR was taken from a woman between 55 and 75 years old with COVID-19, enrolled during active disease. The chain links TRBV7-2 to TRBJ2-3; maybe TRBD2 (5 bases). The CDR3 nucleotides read TGTGCCAGCAACCGCGGACTTCTCGGGGATACGCAGTATTTT. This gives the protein CASNRGLLGDTQYF.